The clone carrying this T cell receptor beta chain occurred many times. Its antigen remains unidentified. The data are from a study of T cells after posttransplantation cyclophosphamide. Broader study findings: Tissue-infiltrating T cells from skin or gut overlapped little with blood T cells. Later post-transplant blood repertoires were often dominated by donor CD8+ memory clones.

TCRdb keeps only in-frame clones here, not all; method: immunoSEQ multiplex PCR. The table records 7,000 to 9,500 clones without singletons, the ten largest covering around 3.3%. A marrow graft followed busulfan-fludarabine conditioning, with cyclophosphamide on days +3 and +4. The source of this sequence is a male patient between 45 and 59 years old who received an allogeneic stem cell transplant from a related donor and was CMV-positive. The T cells may partly be graft donor cells. The sequences come from PBMCs, collected nearly 360 days after allogeneic stem cell transplant with posttransplant cyclophosphamide.

DNA of the CDR3: TGTGCCAGCAGCTTAGGCCAGGGACTAGCGGGACGACACACAGATACGCAGTATTTT. The encoded protein is CASSLGQGLAGRHTDTQYF. The V and J genes are TRBV7-9 and TRBJ2-3; 13 nucleotides match TRBD2. The V and J ends lost 1 base and 2 bases, in that order; junction bases with no gene match: 9. Germline V lookup: CDR1 SEHNR, CDR2 FQNEAQ (reference sequence). This CDR3 region has 19 residues.